A single sample gave rise to the 21 T cell receptor beta chains below, sequenced in a study of T cell clonality in common variable immunodeficiency. Study-level findings and limits: In common variable immunodeficiency, TCR beta chains reportedly carried fewer deletions and N-nucleotide insertions.

The table came from immunoSEQ multiplex PCR; TCRdb's copy has only in-frame clones and leaves some out. Observed in the sample are 25,000 or so clones, none of them singletons. Their cognate antigens are unknown. The sample taken for sequencing was peripheral blood mononuclear cells. The receptors shown here come from a human donor with common variable immunodeficiency.

In this sample, this clone turned up many times. The read ends 3 residues early relative to the CDR3; the germline J gene fills the gap. The rearrangement links TRBV14 to TRBJ2-1; D perhaps matches TRBD1 (5 bases). V lost 2 bases to trimming and J lost 8 bases, with 13 bases between them. Germline CDR1 reads SGHDN; CDR2 reads FVKESK. The length of the CDR3 is 14 residues. The CDR3 sequence: CASSQQGNLDEQFF. The CDR3 bases that were read are TGTGCCAGCAGCCAACAGGGTAATCTGGATGAG.

As regards this clone: The CDR3 end falls 3 residues outside the read, so it is completed with the germline J gene. The chain links TRBV7-9 to TRBJ2-7; D gene uncertain. Per germline, CDR1 SEHNR and CDR2 FQNEAQ (reference sequence). The CDR3 runs to 11 residues. V dropped 4 bases and J dropped 6 bases, with 7 bases sitting between them. The part of the CDR3 DNA that was read is TGTGCCAGCAGCTATAGAGCCGAG. The encoded protein is CASSYRAE. The whole CDR3 protein is CASSYRAEQYF.

In its sample, this clone was seen many times. At one end, the junction sequence differs from germline, possibly due to a read error. The read halts 3 residues ahead of the CDR3 end, with the missing end drawn from the germline J gene. The rearrangement links TRBV7-7 to TRBJ2-5, with D tentatively TRBD2 (5 bases). The CDR3 loop spans 13 amino acids. CDR1 is SSHAT, CDR2 FNYEAQ, per germline (reference sequence). Partial CDR3 DNA: TGTGCTAGCAGCCGACGATCGGGGGAGACC. Translation: CASSRRSGET. The CDR3, in full, reads CASSRRSGETQYF.

In its sample, this clone was seen many times. Coverage ceases 3 residues before the CDR3 finishes, and the germline J gene fills in the end. The V call is TRBV7-3, the J call TRBJ2-3; 8 nucleotides align to TRBD1. V was pared by 2 bases and J by 6 bases, with 4 bases of the junction left unmatched. CDR3 length equals 14 residues. Looked up from germline, CDR1 is SGHTA and CDR2 is FQGTGA. CDR3 amino acids: CASSLQGARDTQYF. The sequenced part of the CDR3 DNA is TGTGCCAGCAGCTTACAGGGGGCCAGGGATACG.

Turning to this clone: The observed sequence ends 3 residues before the CDR3 terminus, with the missing tail filled in from the germline J gene. The V and J genes are TRBV20-1 and TRBJ1-2; D unresolved. There are 13 residues in the CDR3. Germline CDR1 DFQATT, CDR2 SNEGSKA (reference sequence). The CDR3 DNA, read in part, is TGCAGTGCCGATCCCACCCACGCGTCTCGC. It yields the protein CSADPTHASR. The whole CDR3 sequence reads CSADPTHASRYTF.

Ten or more counts support this clone. The read ends 3 residues shy of where the CDR3 ends; the end is completed using the germline J gene. V is TRBV7-9 and J is TRBJ2-5; 10 positions match TRBD1. This CDR3 has 15 amino acids. From germline, CDR1 is SEHNR and CDR2 FQNEAQ (reference sequence). V lost 5 bases and J lost 3; bases outside the gene matches: 6. The CDR3 loop is CASSHRDRGKETQYF. The sequenced part of the CDR3 DNA is TGTGCCAGCAGCCACCGGGACAGGGGAAAAGAGACC. The full variable domain, completed using reference TRBV7-9 and TRBJ2-5, is DTGVSQNPRHKITKRGQNVTFRCDPISEHNRLYWYRQTLGQGPEFLTYFQNEAQLEKSRLLSDRFSAERPKGSFSTLEIQRTEQGDSAMYLCASSHRDRGKETQYFGPGTRLLVL.

This clone was observed a handful of times. The read terminates 3 residues before the CDR3 end, so the remaining end is supplied by the germline J gene. The rearrangement joins TRBV20-1 to TRBJ1-2, with D maybe TRBD1 (5 bases). The germline CDR1 and CDR2 sequences are DFQATT and SNEGSKA (reference sequence). The CDR3 consists of 16 residues. The V gene lost 0 bases and the J gene lost 1 base, with 15 bases spanning the gap. The CDR3 sequence: CSAREPDRPLNYGYTF. The CDR3 DNA, read in part, is TGCAGTGCTAGAGAACCCGACAGACCACTTAACTATGGC.

As for this clone: The read falls 3 residues short of the CDR3 end, and the missing part is taken from the germline J gene. V is TRBV19 and J is TRBJ2-1; perhaps TRBD1 as D (6 bases). The CDR3 contains 15 residues. CDR1 is LNHDA and CDR2 is SQIVND in the germline V gene (reference sequence). V lost 2 bases to trimming and J lost 3 bases, with 11 bases between them. The sequenced part of the CDR3 DNA is TGTGCCAGTAGTATAAAAGGGGGTCTCTACAATGAG. Its protein product is CASSIKGGLYNE. The full CDR3 reads CASSIKGGLYNEQFF. Supplemented by reference TRBV19 and TRBJ2-1, the full variable domain reads DGGITQSPKYLFRKEGQNVTLSCEQNLNHDAMYWYRQDPGQGLRLIYYSQIVNDFQKGDIAEGYSVSREKKESFPLTVTSAQKNPTAFYLCASSIKGGLYNEQFFGPGTRLTVL.

This clone was counted ten times or more. The read ends 3 residues early relative to the CDR3; the germline J gene fills the gap. The chain recombines TRBV30 with TRBJ1-1, with 10 bases identical to TRBD1. This CDR3 is built from 13 residues. V shed 1 base and J 4 bases; nucleotides not matched to a gene: 0. Germline values: CDR1 GTSNPN, CDR2 SVGIG (reference sequence). The DNA read from the CDR3 is TGTGCCTGGAGTGGGACAGGGGGCACTGAA. Translation gives CAWSGTGGTE. The CDR3, in full, reads CAWSGTGGTEAFF.

In regard to this clone: The DNA ends 3 residues before the CDR3 does, and the rest of the CDR3 is filled in from the germline J gene. J is TRBJ1-2 and V is TRBV18; D gene unclear. Germline CDR1 KGHSH, CDR2 LQKENI. V lost 3 bases and J lost 6, with 11 bases in between. The CDR3 spans 13 residues. The sequenced part of the CDR3 DNA is TGTGCCAGCTCACCGAGTCAGGCCCATGGC. Amino acid sequence: CASSPSQAHG. The CDR3 as a whole reads CASSPSQAHGYTF. Filled out from reference TRBV18 and TRBJ1-2, the complete variable domain reads NAGVMQNPRHLVRRRGQEARLRCSPMKGHSHVYWYRQLPEEGLKFMVYLQKENIIDESGMPKERFSAEFPKEGPSILRIQQVVRGDSAAYFCASSPSQAHGYTFGSGTRLTVV.

This clone was picked up many times. The CDR3 end lies 3 residues beyond the end of the read and is filled in from the germline J gene. The chain couples TRBV18 to TRBJ2-2; 7 nucleotides agree with TRBD2. This CDR3 has 16 amino acids. Germline V gene data show CDR1 as KGHSH and CDR2 as LQKENI. After removal of 0 bases from V and 7 bases from J, the junction contained 8 bases not matched to a gene. The sequenced CDR3 bases are TGTGCCAGCTCACCACCGGTCGCGGGAGCCGGCGGGGAG. Its protein product is CASSPPVAGAGGE. The whole CDR3 protein is CASSPPVAGAGGELFF.

There are a few counts of this clone. Coverage ceases 3 residues before the CDR3 finishes, and the germline J gene fills in the end. The chain employs TRBV2 and TRBJ1-1; no reliable D call. CDR3 length: 14 amino acids. Between the trimmed V and J ends, which lost 8 bases and 0 bases, there was a span of 13 bases. Germline CDR1 reads SNHLY; CDR2 reads FYNNEI. CDR3 DNA (partial): TGTGCCAGCGTCAAGCCTCCCTTGAACACTGAA. The encoded protein is CASVKPPLNTE. The full CDR3 protein is CASVKPPLNTEAFF.

This clone showed up many times. Read coverage stops 3 residues before the CDR3 terminus; the germline J gene supplies the remainder. The chain carries TRBV20-1 and TRBJ2-1; D possibly corresponds to TRBD2 (6 bases). Germline CDR1 is DFQATT and CDR2 is SNEGSKA (reference sequence). V shed 6 bases and J shed 0 bases, with 15 bases lying between them. The CDR3 is made up of 15 amino acids. CDR3 sequence: CSANSRRGSYNEQFF. Incomplete CDR3 DNA: TGCAGTGCCAATAGCAGGAGGGGCTCCTACAATGAG.

This clone has a handful of counts. The CDR3 end is not reached by the read, which stops 3 residues before it; the germline J gene fills it in. The chain carries TRBV7-6 and TRBJ2-5; the D gene is possibly TRBD2 (5 bases). Germline values: CDR1 SGHVS, CDR2 FNYEAQ. This CDR3 region has 13 residues. Deletions cut 2 bases from V and 7 bases from J, with 11 bases between. The CDR3: CASSLFDRGTQYF. The sequenced part of the CDR3 DNA is TGTGCCAGCAGCTTATTTGACCGGGGGACC.

Comment on this clone: The read gets to within 3 residues of the CDR3 end, and the germline J gene fills in the rest. V usage is TRBV5-1 and J usage is TRBJ2-7; possibly TRBD2 for D (5 bases). Germline-derived CDR1 and CDR2 are SGHRS and YFSETQ. V dropped 4 bases and J dropped 3 bases, with 11 bases sitting between them. The CDR3 is made up of 13 amino acids. The covered CDR3 bases are TGCGCCAGCAGCGTTCTTAGCGACTACGAG. Translation gives CASSVLSDYE. The full CDR3 is CASSVLSDYEQYF.

This clone occurred a few times. The read stops 3 residues short of the end of the CDR3; the missing end is completed from the germline J gene. J is TRBJ1-3 and V is TRBV30; 9 bases align to TRBD1. CDR1 is GTSNPN and CDR2 is SVGIG in the germline V gene (reference sequence). There are 16 residues in the CDR3. J lost 2 bases, V lost 0 bases, and 5 bases had no gene match. The part of the CDR3 DNA that was read is TGTGCCTGGAGTGTAAGGACAGGGGTGGCTGGAAACACC. Its translation is CAWSVRTGVAGNT. The CDR3 in full is CAWSVRTGVAGNTIYF.

The sample holds many counts of this clone. The read gets to within 3 residues of the CDR3 end, and the germline J gene fills in the rest. The chain couples TRBV19 to TRBJ1-2, with TRBD1 matching 9 bases. The CDR3 has 14 amino acids. After removal of 5 bases from V and 2 bases from J, the junction contained 3 bases not matched to a gene. Germline values: CDR1 LNHDA, CDR2 SQIVND (reference sequence). Incomplete CDR3 DNA: TGTGCCAGTAGTCCAGGGACAGGGAACTATGGC. Its protein is CASSPGTGNYG. The full CDR3 protein reads CASSPGTGNYGYTF.

Concerning this clone: The read is 3 residues too short to cover the CDR3 end, so that end is filled in from the germline J gene. V gene TRBV2 combines with J gene TRBJ2-7, with D possibly matching TRBD1 (6 bases). Deletions cut 6 bases from V and 1 base from J, with 10 bases between. Germline CDR1 reads SNHLY; CDR2 reads FYNNEI. The CDR3 runs to 13 residues. CDR3 region: CASSVGQSYEQYF. Incomplete CDR3 DNA: TGTGCCAGCAGCGTCGGACAGTCCTACGAG. The variable domain in full, with the rest retrieved from reference TRBV2 and TRBJ2-7, is EPEVTQTPSHQVTQMGQEVILRCVPISNHLYFYWYRQILGQKVEFLVSFYNNEISEKSEIFDDQFSVERPDGSNFTLKIRSTKLEDSAMYFCASSVGQSYEQYFGPGTRLTVT.

For this clone: The read terminates 3 residues ahead of where the CDR3 ends, so the germline J gene completes it. This chain joins TRBV2 and TRBJ2-1, with TRBD1 as a possible D gene (5 bases). The CDR3 runs to 14 residues. Germline V gene data show CDR1 as SNHLY and CDR2 as FYNNEI. Trimming took 7 bases from V and 5 from J, leaving 15 bases between them. CDR3 DNA (partial): TGTGCCAGCAATAGGCCGGGCAGGGACAATGAG. Its protein product is CASNRPGRDNE. In full, the CDR3 is CASNRPGRDNEQFF.

Remarks on this clone: The read ends 3 residues shy of where the CDR3 ends; the end is completed using the germline J gene. The rearrangement links TRBV2 to TRBJ2-2; 9 bases match TRBD2. The ends lost 6 bases at V and 0 bases at J; junction bases unmatched: 11. Germline CDR1 is SNHLY and CDR2 is FYNNEI. CDR3 length: 18 residues. The CDR3 is CASRLLAGLSANTGELFF. The part of the CDR3 DNA that was read is TGTGCCAGCAGACTCCTAGCGGGGTTATCCGCGAACACCGGGGAG. The full variable domain, with the rest looked up from reference TRBV2 and TRBJ2-2, is EPEVTQTPSHQVTQMGQEVILRCVPISNHLYFYWYRQILGQKVEFLVSFYNNEISEKSEIFDDQFSVERPDGSNFTLKIRSTKLEDSAMYFCASRLLAGLSANTGELFFGEGSRLTVL.

This clone was seen repeatedly, ten times or more. The CDR3 end falls 3 residues outside the read, so it is completed with the germline J gene. The V call is TRBV20-1, the J call TRBJ2-4; possible D gene TRBD2, 6 bases. There are 13 residues in the CDR3. The germline CDR1 and CDR2 sequences are DFQATT and SNEGSKA (reference sequence). V was clipped by 7 bases and J by 5 bases, with 15 bases between them. Partial CDR3 DNA: TGCAGTGTGGGGGGAGGAAGTCAAAACATT. Translated: CSVGGGSQNI. The whole CDR3 reads CSVGGGSQNIQYF.